The 13 T cell receptor beta chains below come from one sample, sequenced in a study of cytomegalovirus exposure and HLA in healthy donors. The PCR was carried out with 60 Vbeta primers and 13 Jbeta primers. The assay was immunoSEQ multiplex PCR, and TCRdb's table has in-frame clones only and misses some. The sample comprises 70,000 to 90,000 clones, 72% of which are singletons, and 4.9% rests with the top ten. Material for sequencing was PBMCs. These receptors all come from a man between 60 and 75 years old in good health and CMV-seropositive.

The chain joins TRBV12-5 to TRBJ1-3; 8 bases line up with TRBD1. The trim removed 3 bases at V and 2 bases at J, leaving 3 bases unmatched. Per the germline V gene, CDR1 is LGHNT and CDR2 is FRNRAP. The CDR3 runs to 15 residues. This CDR3 is CASGLATGAGNTIYF. In nucleotides, the CDR3 is TGTGCTAGTGGTTTAGCGACAGGGGCTGGAAACACCATATATTTT.

This clone was seen a handful of times. The chain couples TRBV9 to TRBJ2-7; TRBD2 matches 10 bases. Germline CDR1 is SGDLS and CDR2 is YYNGEE. Trimming at V came to 3 bases and at J to 4 bases, leaving 7 bases not matched to a gene. The CDR3 extends over 15 amino acids. CDR3 DNA sequence: TGTGCCAGCAGCGCCGGACTAGCGGACCTTTACGAGCAGTACTTC. Its translation is CASSAGLADLYEQYF. The full variable domain, with the rest looked up from reference TRBV9 and TRBJ2-7, is DSGVTQTPKHLITATGQRVTLRCSPRSGDLSVYWYQQSLDQGLQFLIQYYNGEERAKGNILERFSAQQFPDLHSELNLSSLELGDSALYFCASSAGLADLYEQYFGPGTRLTVT.

The chain combines TRBV2 with TRBJ2-7; 7 bases match TRBD1. This CDR3 contains 14 residues. The germline gives CDR1 SNHLY, CDR2 FYNNEI. V trimming: 7 bases; J trimming: 0 bases; junction bases outside the gene matches: 6. CDR3 DNA sequence: TGTGCCAGCATCGTCCGGGACAGCTCCTACGAGCAGTACTTC. Encoded protein: CASIVRDSSYEQYF. Looking up the rest from reference TRBV2 and TRBJ2-7 gives the full variable domain: EPEVTQTPSHQVTQMGQEVILRCVPISNHLYFYWYRQILGQKVEFLVSFYNNEISEKSEIFDDQFSVERPDGSNFTLKIRSTKLEDSAMYFCASIVRDSSYEQYFGPGTRLTVT.

The V gene is TRBV6-5, the J gene TRBJ1-4; TRBD1 is a possible D gene (6 bases). CDR1 MNHEY and CDR2 SVGAGI come from the germline V gene. CDR3 length: 16 residues. V was clipped by 2 bases and J by 4 bases, with 14 bases between them. CDR3 bases: TGTGCCAGCAGTTACGGGTGGGGGGGCAATAATGAAAAACTGTTTTTT. This sequence encodes CASSYGWGGNNEKLFF.

The chain uses TRBV4-1 and TRBJ1-1, with TRBD1 identical over 8 bases. This CDR3 region has 19 residues. Germline CDR1 is MGHRA and CDR2 is YSYEKL. The ends lost 0 bases at V and 1 base at J; junction bases unmatched: 13. CDR3: CASSQERAVGQGPNTEAFF. The CDR3 bases are TGCGCCAGCAGCCAAGAAAGGGCCGTCGGACAGGGTCCGAACACTGAAGCTTTCTTT.

The gene calls are TRBV10-3 and TRBJ1-1; 10 bases align to TRBD1. J lost 1 base, V lost 3 bases, and 8 bases had no gene match. The CDR3 spans 17 residues. Germline loops: CDR1 ENHRY, CDR2 SYGVKD. The CDR3 reads CAISDPRRDRGNTEAFF. CDR3 bases: TGTGCCATCAGTGACCCTCGCCGGGACAGGGGGAACACTGAAGCTTTCTTT.

This chain joins TRBV12-5 and TRBJ1-1; D is uncertain. The CDR3 has 12 amino acids. The V end lost 3 bases, the J end lost 7 bases, and 9 bases lay between the germline ends. Per the germline V gene, CDR1 is LGHNT and CDR2 is FRNRAP. CDR3 bases: TGTGCTAGTGGTTTCGGGGTTGGTGAAGCTTTCTTT. This translates into CASGFGVGEAFF.

V and J are TRBV15 and TRBJ2-1, with D perhaps TRBD1 (6 bases). CDR3 length equals 15 residues. Trimming cost V 5 bases and J 4 bases, with 15 bases left between them. CDR1 LNHNV and CDR2 YYDKDF come from the germline V gene (reference sequence). The chain's CDR3 is CATSPRGDSYNEQFF. DNA for the CDR3: TGTGCCACCAGCCCCAGGGGAGATAGTTACAATGAGCAGTTCTTC.

This chain joins TRBV10-2 and TRBJ1-1, with TRBD1 as a possible D gene (6 bases). The germline V gene has CDR1 WSHSY and CDR2 SAAADI. Deletions cut 4 bases from V and 5 bases from J, with 11 bases between. The CDR3 length is 13 residues. The chain's CDR3 is CASSATGHTEAFF. Written as DNA, the CDR3 is TGCGCCAGCAGTGCTACAGGGCATACTGAAGCTTTCTTT.

This chain uses TRBV20-1 with TRBJ1-4; D perhaps matches TRBD1 (5 bases). This CDR3 is built from 11 residues. The germline CDR1 and CDR2 sequences are DFQATT and SNEGSKA (reference sequence). Trimming stripped 5 bases from V and 8 bases from J, with 9 bases between. CDR3: CSAPGGEKLFF. The CDR3 nucleotides are TGCAGTGCTCCCGGGGGAGAAAAACTGTTTTTT.

This clone was seen more than once but under ten times. The V and J genes are TRBV7-2 and TRBJ2-5; 12 bases map to TRBD2. CDR3 length: 17 amino acids. Trimming removed 5 bases from V and 5 bases from J; junction bases left unmatched: 12. From germline, CDR1 is SGHTA and CDR2 FQGNSA. DNA of the CDR3: TGTGCCAGCAGCGTAGGAGGAGGACTAGCGGGGATTGAGACCCAGTACTTC. Amino acids: CASSVGGGLAGIETQYF. Drawing the rest from reference TRBV7-2 and TRBJ2-5, the complete variable domain is GAGVSQSPSNKVTEKGKDVELRCDPISGHTALYWYRQSLGQGLEFLIYFQGNSAPDKSGLPSDRFSAERTGGSVSTLTIQRTQQEDSAVYLCASSVGGGLAGIETQYFGPGTRLLVL.

In its sample, this clone was seen a few times. The CDR3 sequence is CASSLTQTSVYGYTF. The DNA for the CDR3 is TGTGCCAGCAGCCTAACTCAAACAAGCGTCTATGGCTACACCTTC. The V call is TRBV7-9, the J call TRBJ1-2; D unclear. The V gene's germline CDR1 is SEHNR and CDR2 FQNEAQ (reference sequence). With 5 bases removed from V and 4 bases from J, the gap between germline ends came to 17 bases. The CDR3 has 15 residues.

This sequence joins TRBV4-3 and TRBJ2-7, with 7 positions matching TRBD2. This CDR3 is 15 amino acids long. Losses at the gene ends were 1 base for V and 3 bases for J; bases not matched to a gene: 6. Germline V gene lookup returns CDR1 LGHNA and CDR2 YSLEER. The CDR3 loop reads CASSQGVASGYEQYF. The CDR3 DNA is TGCGCCAGCAGCCAAGGAGTCGCTAGCGGCTACGAGCAGTACTTC.